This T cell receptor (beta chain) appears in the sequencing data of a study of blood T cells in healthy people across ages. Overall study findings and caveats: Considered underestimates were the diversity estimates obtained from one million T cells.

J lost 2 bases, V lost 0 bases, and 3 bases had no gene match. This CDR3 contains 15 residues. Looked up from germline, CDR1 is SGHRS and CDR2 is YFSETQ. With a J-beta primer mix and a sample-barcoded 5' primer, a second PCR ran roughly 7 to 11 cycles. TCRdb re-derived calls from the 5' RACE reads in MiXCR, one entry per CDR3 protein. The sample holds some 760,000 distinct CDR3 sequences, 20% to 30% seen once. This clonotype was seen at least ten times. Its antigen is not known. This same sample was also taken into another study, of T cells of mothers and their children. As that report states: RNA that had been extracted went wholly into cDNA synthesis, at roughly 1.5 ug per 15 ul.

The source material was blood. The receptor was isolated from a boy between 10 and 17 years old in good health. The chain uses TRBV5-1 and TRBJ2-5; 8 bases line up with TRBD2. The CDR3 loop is CASSLDGTSQETQYF. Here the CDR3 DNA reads TGCGCCAGCAGCTTGGACGGGACTAGTCAAGAGACCCAGTACTTC.